What follows are 12 T cell receptor beta chains derived from one specimen sequenced in a study of Ad26.COV2.S vaccination and SARS-CoV-2 variants. Generated by immunoSEQ multiplex PCR, the TCRdb table keeps only in-frame clones and is missing some. The table shows about 680,000 clones, with 89% occurring only once. Treatment defined: 15 to 20 received Ad26.COV2.S at low or high dose, single or two shots; roughly 5 received placebo; per-sample allocation not given. The samples were gathered on day 63 after the first injection of vaccine or placebo. The sample consisted of peripheral blood, taken in a trial of Ad26.COV2.S vaccine versus placebo. All receptors come from a person aged 18-60 years who received the Ad26.COV2.S COVID-19 vaccine or a placebo.

This clone has just one count. This chain connects TRBV30 to TRBJ1-6, with TRBD1 identical over 10 bases. The CDR3 extends over 17 amino acids. The V segment lost 1 base and the J segment 7 bases; nucleotides outside the gene matches: 10. Germline CDR1 GTSNPN, CDR2 SVGIG (reference sequence). CDR3 amino acids: CAWSATLDRGRNSPLHF. The CDR3 bases are TGTGCCTGGAGTGCAACTCTCGACAGGGGGCGAAATTCACCCCTCCACTTT.

The gene calls are TRBV5-1 and TRBJ1-1, with D perhaps TRBD1 (6 bases). The CDR3 contains 16 residues. V gave up 4 bases and J gave up 10 bases, with 26 bases separating them. Per the germline V gene, CDR1 is SGHRS and CDR2 is YFSETQ. As DNA, the CDR3 is TGCGCCAGCAGCCCACCAGGGGCAGGGGCTTCTTCTTCAGCTTTCTTT. This translates into CASSPPGAGASSSAFF.

The chain has TRBV5-6 and TRBJ2-2, with D tentatively TRBD1 (8 bases). Germline CDR1 and CDR2: SGHDT and YYEEEE. CDR3 length: 12 residues. Trimming removed 6 bases from V and 7 bases from J, with 10 bases in between. CDR3 sequence reads: CASNRGGGELFF. The CDR3 DNA reads as TGTGCCAGCAACAGGGGGGGCGGGGAGCTGTTTTTT. Variable domain in full (rest from reference TRBV5-6 and TRBJ2-2): DAGVTQSPTHLIKTRGQQVTLRCSPKSGHDTVSWYQQALGQGPQFIFQYYEEEERQRGNFPDRFSGHQFPNYSSELNVNALLLGDSALYLCASNRGGGELFFGEGSRLTVL.

The gene calls are TRBV10-3 and TRBJ1-1, with D tentatively TRBD1 (6 bases). Per the germline V gene, CDR1 is ENHRY and CDR2 is SYGVKD. Trimming took off 11 bases at V and 0 bases at J, with 13 bases between the two ends. The CDR3 is made up of 13 amino acids. CDR3 DNA: TGTGCCTCGGGGGACACCTTGAACACTGAAGCTTTCTTT. This encodes CASGDTLNTEAFF.

The CDR3 spells CASSRQGPYEQYF. CDR3 coding DNA: TGTGCCAGCAGCCGACAGGGTCCCTACGAGCAGTACTTC. The V and J genes are TRBV3-1 (or the pseudogene TRBV3-2) and TRBJ2-7; 7 bases fit TRBD1. This CDR3 contains 13 residues. Germline CDR1 LGHDT, CDR2 YNNKEL (reference sequence). V was clipped by 4 bases and J by 2 bases; unmatched bases: 2.

The CDR3 DNA is TGTGCCAGCAGCTCTTCCGGGACCCCCTTTGATGGCTACACCTTC. This sequence encodes CASSSSGTPFDGYTF. This chain links TRBV7-9 with TRBJ1-2, with D possibly matching TRBD1 (5 bases). Trimming stripped 4 bases from V and 6 bases from J, with 18 bases between. Germline assignment: CDR1 SEHNR and CDR2 FQNEAQ (reference sequence). The length of the CDR3 is 15 residues.

The genes are TRBV7-9 and TRBJ2-2; no definite D call. CDR1 SEHNR and CDR2 FQNEAQ come from the germline V gene (reference sequence). The CDR3 sequence is 14 residues long. Trimming took 11 bases from V and 4 from J, leaving 17 bases between them. CDR3 DNA sequence: TGTGCCGACACCCCCGTTTCCGGCACCGGGGAGCTGTTTTTT. It encodes CADTPVSGTGELFF.

V gene TRBV5-4 combines with J gene TRBJ2-7, with TRBD2 matching 10 bases. The CDR3 covers 15 residues. V gave up 0 bases and J gave up 5 bases; unmatched junction bases: 5. Per germline, CDR1 SGHNT and CDR2 YYREEE (reference sequence). The CDR3 region has the DNA TGTGCCAGCAGCTTGGTTGCTAGCGGGAGTAACGAGCAGTACTTC. This gives the protein CASSLVASGSNEQYF.

The chain carries TRBV11-2 and TRBJ1-1; D call uncertain. Germline loops: CDR1 SGHAT, CDR2 FQNNGV. V lost 5 bases, J lost 1 base, and 11 bases lay in between. CDR3 size: 14 residues. The CDR3 DNA reads as TGTGCCAGCAGCCTAAAATTATGGAACACTGAAGCTTTCTTT. Protein: CASSLKLWNTEAFF.

The chain combines TRBV27 with TRBJ2-1; no reliable D call. The V and J ends lost 6 bases and 0 bases respectively, with 12 bases between them. The germline gives CDR1 MNHEY, CDR2 SMNVEV (reference sequence). The CDR3 has 15 amino acids. This CDR3 is CASRDGASSYNEQFF. The CDR3 bases are TGTGCCAGCAGAGATGGCGCAAGCTCCTACAATGAGCAGTTCTTC.

This CDR3 reads CASGRNTGGTETQYF. The CDR3 bases are TGTGCTAGTGGAAGAAATACAGGGGGCACGGAGACCCAGTACTTC. V usage is TRBV12-5 and J usage is TRBJ2-5, with 9 bases aligning to TRBD1. Losses at the gene ends were 6 bases for V and 5 bases for J; bases not matched to a gene: 10. CDR3 length: 15 residues. From germline, CDR1 is LGHNT and CDR2 FRNRAP. Drawing the rest from reference TRBV12-5 and TRBJ2-5, the complete variable domain is DARVTQTPRHKVTEMGQEVTMRCQPILGHNTVFWYRQTMMQGLELLAYFRNRAPLDDSGMPKDRFSAEMPDATLATLKIQPSEPRDSAVYFCASGRNTGGTETQYFGPGTRLLVL.

The rearrangement uses TRBV5-6 and TRBJ1-1; TRBD1 matches 9 bases. V lost 3 bases, J lost 1 base, and 7 bases stayed unmatched. This CDR3 has 16 residues. Germline V gene data show CDR1 as SGHDT and CDR2 as YYEEEE. DNA of the CDR3: TGTGCCAGCAGCTGGGGGACAGGGCGGAGGAACACTGAAGCTTTCTTT. Translation: CASSWGTGRRNTEAFF.